This T cell receptor beta chain stems from a study of Graves' ophthalmopathy and Graves' hyperthyroidism. General observations from the study: Blood was where most expanded thyroid clonotypes above 0.001 frequency also turned up.

RNA transcripts were the template, and TCR beta CDR3 regions were amplified from them. Amplification began with first-round RT-PCR using HTBI primers, then second-round multiplex PCR was performed. TCRdb passed the multiplex PCR reads through MiXCR, listing each CDR3 protein once. In the table there are under 350,000 distinct CDR3 sequences, about a sixth of which are singletons. This clonotype appeared many times. Antigen specificity is unknown. Material: peripheral blood. The source is an adult man with Graves' ophthalmopathy.

The CDR3, as DNA: TGTGCCAGCAGCCCACACAAAGAGACCCAGTACTTC. Encoded protein: CASSPHKETQYF. The chain joins TRBV7-2 to TRBJ2-5; no clear D gene. V was pared by 5 bases and J by 3 bases, with 7 bases between. The V gene's germline CDR1 is SGHTA and CDR2 FQGNSA. The CDR3 has 12 residues.